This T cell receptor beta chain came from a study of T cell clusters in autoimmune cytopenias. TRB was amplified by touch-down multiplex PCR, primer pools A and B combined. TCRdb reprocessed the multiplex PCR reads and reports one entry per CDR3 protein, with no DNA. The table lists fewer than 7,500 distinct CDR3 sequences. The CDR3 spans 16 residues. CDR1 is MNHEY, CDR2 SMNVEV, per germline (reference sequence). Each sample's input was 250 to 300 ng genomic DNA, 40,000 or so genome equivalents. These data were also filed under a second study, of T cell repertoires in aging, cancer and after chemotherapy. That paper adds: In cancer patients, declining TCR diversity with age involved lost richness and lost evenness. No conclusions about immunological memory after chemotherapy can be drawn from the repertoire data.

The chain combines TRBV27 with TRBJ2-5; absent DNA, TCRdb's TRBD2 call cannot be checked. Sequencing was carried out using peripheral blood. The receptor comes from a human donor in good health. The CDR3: CASSFDGGGALETQYF.